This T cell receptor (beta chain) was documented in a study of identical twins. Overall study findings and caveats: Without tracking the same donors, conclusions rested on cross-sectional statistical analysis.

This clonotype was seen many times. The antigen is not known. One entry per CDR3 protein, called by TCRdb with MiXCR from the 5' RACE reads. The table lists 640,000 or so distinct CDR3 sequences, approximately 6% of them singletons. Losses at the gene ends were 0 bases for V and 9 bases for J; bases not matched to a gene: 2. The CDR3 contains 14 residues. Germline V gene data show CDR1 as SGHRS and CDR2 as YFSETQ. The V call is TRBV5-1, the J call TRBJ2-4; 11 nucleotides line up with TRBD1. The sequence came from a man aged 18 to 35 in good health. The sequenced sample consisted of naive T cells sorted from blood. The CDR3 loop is CASSLGDRGGIQYF. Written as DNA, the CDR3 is TGCGCCAGCAGCTTGGGGGACAGGGGGGGCATTCAGTACTTC.